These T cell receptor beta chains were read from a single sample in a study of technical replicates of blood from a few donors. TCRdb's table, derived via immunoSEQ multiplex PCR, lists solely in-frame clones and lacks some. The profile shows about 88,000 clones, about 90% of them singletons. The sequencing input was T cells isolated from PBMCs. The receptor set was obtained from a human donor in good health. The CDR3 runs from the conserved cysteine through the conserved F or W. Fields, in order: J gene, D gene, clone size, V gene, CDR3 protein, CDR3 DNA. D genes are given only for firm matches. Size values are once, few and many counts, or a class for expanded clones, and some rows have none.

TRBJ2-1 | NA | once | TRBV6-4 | CASSEGWGPYNEQFF | TGTGCCAGCAGTGAAGGGTGGGGCCCCTACAATGAGCAGTTCTTC
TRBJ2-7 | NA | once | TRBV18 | CASSSGTRWNEQYF | TGTGCCAGCTCCTCCGGGACAAGGTGGAACGAGCAGTACTTC
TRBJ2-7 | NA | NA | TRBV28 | CASTAVLSSYEQYF | TGTGCCAGCACCGCCGTCCTTAGCTCCTACGAGCAGTACTTC
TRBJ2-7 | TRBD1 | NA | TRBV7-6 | CASSSSMGDRGLYEQYF | TGTGCCAGCAGCTCCTCCATGGGGGACAGGGGCCTCTACGAGCAGTACTTC
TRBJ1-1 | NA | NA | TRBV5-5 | CASSPGQFNTEAFF | TGTGCCAGCAGCCCCGGACAGTTCAACACTGAAGCTTTCTTT
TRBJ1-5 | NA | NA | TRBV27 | CASSPDGNQPQHF | TGTGCCAGCAGTCCCGACGGGAATCAGCCCCAGCATTTT
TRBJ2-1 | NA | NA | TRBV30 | CAFQGGSSYNEQFF | TGTGCCTTCCAGGGGGGAAGCTCCTACAATGAGCAGTTCTTC
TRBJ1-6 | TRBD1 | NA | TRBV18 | CASSDRGPNNSPLHF | TGTGCCAGCTCAGACAGGGGCCCCAATAATTCACCCCTCCACTTT
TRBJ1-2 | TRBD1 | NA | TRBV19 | CASRGTGGSYGYTF | TGTGCCAGTCGCGGGACAGGGGGCAGCTATGGCTACACCTTC
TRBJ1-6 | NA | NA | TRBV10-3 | CAISEGRQRTLNSPLHF | TGTGCCATCAGTGAGGGTCGACAGCGAACCCTCAATTCACCCCTCCACTTT
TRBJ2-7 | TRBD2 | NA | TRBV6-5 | CASSYSNLAGGYEQYF | TGTGCCAGCAGTTACTCCAATCTAGCGGGCGGCTACGAGCAGTACTTC
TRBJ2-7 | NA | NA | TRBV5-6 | CASSFGQGSYEQYF | TGTGCCAGCAGCTTTGGGCAGGGAAGCTACGAGCAGTACTTC
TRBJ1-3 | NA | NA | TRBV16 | CASSPHVEWPTDTIYF | TGTGCCAGCAGTCCTCACGTGGAGTGGCCCACGGACACCATATATTTT
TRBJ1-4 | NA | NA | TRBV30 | CAWSPYFGGRREKLFF | TGTGCCTGGAGTCCCTACTTCGGGGGGCGCCGGGAAAAACTGTTTTTT
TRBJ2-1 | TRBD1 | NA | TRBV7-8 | CASSSHPRDREANEQFF | TGTGCCAGCAGCTCCCACCCCCGGGACAGGGAGGCAAATGAGCAGTTCTTC
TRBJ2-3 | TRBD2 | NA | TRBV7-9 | CASSLESSGRTDTQYF | TGTGCCAGCAGCTTAGAATCTAGCGGTAGGACAGATACGCAGTATTTT
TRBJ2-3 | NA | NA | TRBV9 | CASRGRGADTDTQYF | TGTGCCAGCAGAGGCAGGGGCGCTGACACAGATACGCAGTATTTT
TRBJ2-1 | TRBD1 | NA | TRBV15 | CATSIRPTDRQNNEQFF | TGTGCCACCAGCATCCGCCCAACGGACAGGCAGAACAATGAGCAGTTCTTC
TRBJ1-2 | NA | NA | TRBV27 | CASSLRSGGNYGYTF | TGTGCCAGCAGTTTGAGGTCCGGCGGAAACTATGGCTACACCTTC
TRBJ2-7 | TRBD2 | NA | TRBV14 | CASSQFVTSGTRIPYEQYF | TGTGCCAGCAGCCAATTCGTAACTAGCGGGACCCGAATACCCTACGAGCAGTACTTC
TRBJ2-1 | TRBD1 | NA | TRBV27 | CASSYLTGELAYEQFF | TGTGCCAGCAGTTATCTGACAGGGGAGCTTGCCTATGAGCAGTTCTTC
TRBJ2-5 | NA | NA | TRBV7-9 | CASSSQGLQETQYF | TGTGCCAGCAGCTCCCAAGGACTCCAAGAGACCCAGTACTTC
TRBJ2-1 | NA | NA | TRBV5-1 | CASSRRDGPNNEQFF | TGCGCCAGCAGCAGGCGGGATGGCCCGAACAATGAGCAGTTCTTC